The present TCR beta chain was sequenced within a study of T cell changes during pregnancy in multiple sclerosis. Generated by immunoSEQ multiplex PCR, the TCRdb table keeps only in-frame clones and is missing some. Of 65,000 to 95,000 clones in the sample, about 89% are singletons; the top ten hold approximately 2%. The sequence came from a female donor with multiple sclerosis, enrolled in a pregnancy study. This sample comprised peripheral blood, obtained before pregnancy.

CDR3 sequence reads: CASSLARTGSQPQHF. The CDR3 coding sequence is TGTGCCAGCAGCTTAGCCCGGACAGGTAGTCAGCCCCAGCATTTT. The chain uses TRBV7-8 and TRBJ1-5, with 7 bases fitting TRBD1. V was pared by 0 bases and J by 6 bases, with 5 bases of the junction left unmatched. The CDR3 runs to 15 residues. CDR1 is SGHVS and CDR2 is FQNEAQ in the germline V gene.